This TCR beta chain stems from a study of cytomegalovirus exposure and HLA in healthy donors. As for the study in general: Genotyping showed roughly 76% of almost 400 donors falling in the Caucasian-associated ancestry cluster. Study-level findings and limits: In a later analysis, HLA-associated TCR beta chains were more clonally expanded than equally common others. There were some public TCRs occurring in many donors, but most TCR sequences were rare. Beyond CMV serostatus, there was no information to go on about immune exposure.

The PCR employed 60 Vbeta primers together with 13 Jbeta primers. Repertoires were generated with immunoSEQ multiplex PCR, while TCRdb's copy carries only in-frame clones and drops some. Of approximately 120,000 clones listed, around 75% are singletons. From germline, CDR1 is ENHRY and CDR2 SYGVKD. This CDR3 region has 13 residues. Trimming left V 3 bases short and J 3 bases short, with 9 bases between. Comment on this clone: Its antigen remains unidentified.

Sequencing was carried out using PBMCs. The receptor comes from a man in his sixties in good health and CMV-seropositive. This chain links TRBV10-3 with TRBJ2-7, with D tentatively TRBD1 (7 bases). This CDR3 reads CAISDRGDYEQYF. The DNA for the CDR3 is TGTGCCATCAGTGACAGGGGGGACTACGAGCAGTACTTC.